This TCR beta chain was retrieved from a study of cytomegalovirus exposure and HLA in healthy donors. The V segment lost 6 bases and the J segment 0 bases; nucleotides outside the gene matches: 7. Per germline, CDR1 MDHEN and CDR2 SYDVKM. The CDR3 has 17 amino acids. The donors were members of the validation cohort comprising approximately 110 subjects, separate from the approximately 710-subject first cohort. Profiling relied on immunoSEQ multiplex PCR, and the TCRdb table lists in-frame clones only, not all of them. This table holds roughly 80,000 clones, 94% found once. Sequencing was carried out using PBMCs. This chain uses TRBV28 with TRBJ2-7; 14 bases line up with TRBD2. The sequence was collected from a young woman in good health and CMV-seronegative. CDR3 DNA: TGTGCCAGCAGGCGTCCCGGGACTAGCGGGAGCTCCTACGAGCAGTACTTC. Protein sequence: CASRRPGTSGSSYEQYF.